The 10 T cell receptor beta chains below all came from one sample that was sequenced in a study of blood T cell repertoires in COVID-19. Only in-frame clones appear in the TCRdb table, and some are missing; sequencing was by immunoSEQ multiplex PCR. The sample contains under 200,000 clones, around 86% of which appear only once. The sequencing input was PBMCs or T cells enriched from blood (not recorded which). The origin of the receptors is a woman aged 40 to 55 in a cohort exposed to, infected with or recovered from COVID-19 (not recorded which).

The chain combines TRBV6-5 with TRBJ2-7; no clear D. The V end lost 7 bases, the J end lost 2 bases, and 15 bases lay between the germline ends. Germline CDR1 is MNHEY and CDR2 is SVGAGI. This CDR3 contains 14 residues. The CDR3, as DNA: TGTGCCAGCACCATACTTCAGGTAGCCTACGAGCAGTACTTC. This codes for CASTILQVAYEQYF.

This clone was picked up one time. This chain connects TRBV7-9 to TRBJ1-2, with 8 nucleotides matching TRBD1. Per the germline V gene, CDR1 is SEHNR and CDR2 is FQNEAQ (reference sequence). This CDR3 region has 14 residues. Trimming cost V 5 bases and J 2 bases; bases outside gene matches: 4. For the CDR3, the DNA is TGTGCCAGCAGCACCCGGACAGGGAACTATGGCTACACCTTC. Translation: CASSTRTGNYGYTF. Full variable domain (remainder filled in from reference TRBV7-9 and TRBJ1-2): DTGVSQNPRHKITKRGQNVTFRCDPISEHNRLYWYRQTLGQGPEFLTYFQNEAQLEKSRLLSDRFSAERPKGSFSTLEIQRTEQGDSAMYLCASSTRTGNYGYTFGSGTRLTVV.

A single count supports this clone. The rearrangement links TRBV14 to TRBJ2-7; D perhaps matches TRBD2 (5 bases). This CDR3 comprises 13 residues. V lost 0 bases to trimming and J lost 7 bases, with 10 bases between them. In germline, CDR1 is SGHDN, CDR2 FVKESK. In DNA, the CDR3 is TGTGCCAGCAGCCAAGATCTTCGAGGGGAGCAGTACTTC. Translation gives CASSQDLRGEQYF.

CDR3 loop: CASSFPDRVPNTGELFF. As DNA, the CDR3 is TGCGCCAGCAGCTTCCCGGACAGGGTGCCCAACACCGGGGAGCTGTTTTTT. This chain joins TRBV5-1 and TRBJ2-2; 8 positions match TRBD1. The germline V gene encodes CDR1 SGHRS and CDR2 YFSETQ. V gave up 2 bases and J gave up 2 bases; unmatched junction bases: 8. This CDR3 has 17 residues. Full variable domain (rest looked up from reference TRBV5-1 and TRBJ2-2): KAGVTQTPRYLIKTRGQQVTLSCSPISGHRSVSWYQQTPGQGLQFLFEYFSETQRNKGNFPGRFSGRQFSNSRSEMNVSTLELGDSALYLCASSFPDRVPNTGELFFGEGSRLTVL.

V usage is TRBV6-5 and J usage is TRBJ2-3, with 8 nucleotides matching TRBD1. With V trimmed by 0 bases and J by 11 bases, 4 bases remained unmatched. Germline V lookup: CDR1 MNHEY, CDR2 SVGAGI. The CDR3 length is 13 residues. The CDR3 protein is CASSYSTGTGQYF. CDR3 DNA: TGTGCCAGCAGTTACTCAACTGGGACAGGGCAGTATTTT.

The count of this clone is one. The V and J genes are TRBV20-1 and TRBJ2-2; D unresolved. The V and J ends lost 6 bases and 2 bases respectively, with 4 bases between them. From germline, CDR1 is DFQATT and CDR2 SNEGSKA (reference sequence). CDR3 length: 11 amino acids. As DNA, the CDR3 is TGCAGTGCAACTAACACCGGGGAGCTGTTTTTT. Its protein is CSATNTGELFF.

This chain connects TRBV6-1 to TRBJ2-1; 9 bases agree with TRBD1. The V gene end was trimmed by 3 bases and the J gene end by 0 bases; junction bases not matched to a gene: 0. The CDR3 spans 15 residues. CDR1 and CDR2 from the germline V gene are MNHNS and SASEGT. The CDR3 sequence: CASSEGQGSYNEQFF. DNA for the CDR3: TGTGCCAGCAGTGAGGGACAGGGCTCCTACAATGAGCAGTTCTTC.

This rearrangement joins TRBV5-3 to TRBJ1-1; 7 positions match TRBD1. TRBV5-3 is recorded as an ORF, its role being uncertain. The J segment lost 1 base and the V segment lost 4 bases, leaving 13 bases of the junction unmatched. CDR3 length: 17 residues. DNA of the CDR3: TGTGCCAGAAGCAGACCGGGACAGAAAAGGGAGAACACTGAAGCTTTCTTT. Translation gives CARSRPGQKRENTEAFF.

The rearrangement joins TRBV7-9 to TRBJ1-2; no clear D. Between the trimmed V and J ends, which lost 7 bases and 2 bases, there was a span of 8 bases. CDR3 size: 12 residues. From germline, CDR1 is SEHNR and CDR2 FQNEAQ (reference sequence). CDR3 coding DNA: TGTGCCAGCACCAGAGAGAACTATGGCTACACCTTC. This gives the protein CASTRENYGYTF.

This chain links TRBV19 with TRBJ2-5, with TRBD1 as a possible D gene (6 bases). With 5 bases removed from V and 3 bases from J, the gap between germline ends came to 16 bases. The V gene's germline CDR1 is LNHDA and CDR2 SQIVND (reference sequence). The CDR3 is made up of 15 amino acids. The CDR3 protein is CASSGRQVPKETQYF. CDR3 DNA: TGTGCCAGTAGTGGGCGACAGGTCCCCAAAGAGACCCAGTACTTC. The whole variable domain, remainder taken from reference TRBV19 and TRBJ2-5, is DGGITQSPKYLFRKEGQNVTLSCEQNLNHDAMYWYRQDPGQGLRLIYYSQIVNDFQKGDIAEGYSVSREKKESFPLTVTSAQKNPTAFYLCASSGRQVPKETQYFGPGTRLLVL.